The clone carrying this T cell receptor beta chain was seen a single time. The sample comes from a study of blood T cell repertoires in COVID-19. Study as a whole: PBMCs, B-cell-depleted T cells, or T cells provided the cDNA or gDNA that made up the material.

There are 17 residues in the CDR3. The V gene end was trimmed by 3 bases and the J gene end by 6 bases; junction bases not matched to a gene: 12. Looked up from germline, CDR1 is SNHLY and CDR2 is FYNNEI. Data came from immunoSEQ multiplex PCR; TCRdb stores just in-frame clones and leaves some out. The sample has more than 70,000 clones; about 88% are singletons. The rearrangement uses TRBV2 and TRBJ2-1, with 9 bases aligning to TRBD2. The sequence derives from a human donor in a cohort sampled during active COVID-19. The sequenced sample was peripheral blood. The CDR3 region is CASSDLAGTTLGNEQFF. The CDR3 nucleotides are TGTGCCAGCAGTGACCTAGCGGGAACCACTTTAGGCAATGAGCAGTTCTTC.